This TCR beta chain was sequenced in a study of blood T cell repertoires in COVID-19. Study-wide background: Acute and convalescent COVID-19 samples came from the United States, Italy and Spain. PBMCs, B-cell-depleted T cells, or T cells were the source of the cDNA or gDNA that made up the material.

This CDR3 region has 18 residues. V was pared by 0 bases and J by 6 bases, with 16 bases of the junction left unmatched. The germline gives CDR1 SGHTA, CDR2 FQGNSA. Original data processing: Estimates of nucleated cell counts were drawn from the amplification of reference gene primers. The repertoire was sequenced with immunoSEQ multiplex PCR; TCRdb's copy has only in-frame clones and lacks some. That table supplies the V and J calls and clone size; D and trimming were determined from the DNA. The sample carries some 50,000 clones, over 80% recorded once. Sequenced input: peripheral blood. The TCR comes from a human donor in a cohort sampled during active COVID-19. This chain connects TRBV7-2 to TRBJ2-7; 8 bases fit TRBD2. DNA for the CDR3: TGTGCCAGCAGCTTAGCTGGGTCAGTAGCGGCGGGGGGAGGCGAGCAGTACTTC. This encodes CASSLAGSVAAGGGEQYF.